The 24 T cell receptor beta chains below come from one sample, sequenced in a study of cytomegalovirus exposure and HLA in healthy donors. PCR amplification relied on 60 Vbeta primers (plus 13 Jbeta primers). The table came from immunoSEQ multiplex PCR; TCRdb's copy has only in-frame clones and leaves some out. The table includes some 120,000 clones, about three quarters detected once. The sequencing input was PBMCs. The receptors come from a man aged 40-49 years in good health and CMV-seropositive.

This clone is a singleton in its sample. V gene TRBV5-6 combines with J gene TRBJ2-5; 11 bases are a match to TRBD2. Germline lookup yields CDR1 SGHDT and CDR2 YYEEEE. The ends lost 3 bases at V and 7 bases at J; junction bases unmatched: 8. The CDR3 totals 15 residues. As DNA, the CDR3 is TGTGCCAGCAGCTCTATAGCGGGGGGGATAGGGACCCAGTACTTC. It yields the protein CASSSIAGGIGTQYF.

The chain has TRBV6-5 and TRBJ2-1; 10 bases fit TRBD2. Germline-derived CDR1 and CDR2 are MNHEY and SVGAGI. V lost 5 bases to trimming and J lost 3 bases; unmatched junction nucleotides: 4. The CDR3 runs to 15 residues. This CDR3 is CASSHKRGGYNEQFF. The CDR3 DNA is TGTGCCAGCAGTCACAAGCGGGGGGGCTACAATGAGCAGTTCTTC.

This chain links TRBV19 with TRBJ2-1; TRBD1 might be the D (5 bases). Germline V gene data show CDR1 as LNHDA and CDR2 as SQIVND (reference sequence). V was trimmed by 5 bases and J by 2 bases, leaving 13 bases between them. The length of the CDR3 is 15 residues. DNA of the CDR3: TGTGCCAGTAGTGCTGACAGAGGCGCCTACAATGAGCAGTTCTTC. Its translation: CASSADRGAYNEQFF.

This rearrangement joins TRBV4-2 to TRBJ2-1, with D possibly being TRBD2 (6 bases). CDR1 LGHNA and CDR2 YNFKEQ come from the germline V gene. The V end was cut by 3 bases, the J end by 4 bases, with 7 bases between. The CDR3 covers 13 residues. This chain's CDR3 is CASSQTSYNEQFF. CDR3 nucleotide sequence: TGTGCCAGCAGCCAGACTAGTTACAATGAGCAGTTCTTC.

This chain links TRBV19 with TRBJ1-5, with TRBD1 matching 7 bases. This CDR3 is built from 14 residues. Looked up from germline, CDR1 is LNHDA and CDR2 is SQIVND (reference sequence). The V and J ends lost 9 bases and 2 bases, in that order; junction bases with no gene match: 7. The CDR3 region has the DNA TGTGCCAGCGGGACAGCCCTGGGCAATCAGCCCCAGCATTTT. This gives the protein CASGTALGNQPQHF.

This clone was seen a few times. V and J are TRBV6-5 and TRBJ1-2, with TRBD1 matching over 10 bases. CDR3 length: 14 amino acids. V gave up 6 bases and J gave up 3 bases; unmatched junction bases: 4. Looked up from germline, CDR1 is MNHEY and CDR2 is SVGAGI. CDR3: CASSKTGGDYGYTF. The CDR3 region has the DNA TGTGCCAGCAGCAAGACAGGGGGCGACTATGGCTACACCTTC.

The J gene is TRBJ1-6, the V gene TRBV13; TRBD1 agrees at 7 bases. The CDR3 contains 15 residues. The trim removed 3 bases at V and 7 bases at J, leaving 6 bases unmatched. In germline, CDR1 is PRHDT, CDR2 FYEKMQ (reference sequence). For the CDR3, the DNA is TGTGCCAGCAGCTTTAAGGGGGCCGGGAATTCACCCCTCCACTTT. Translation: CASSFKGAGNSPLHF.

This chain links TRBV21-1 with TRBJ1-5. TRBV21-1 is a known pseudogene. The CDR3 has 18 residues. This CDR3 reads CASSKGWGVIIPISPQHF. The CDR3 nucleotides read TGTGCCAGCAGCAAAGGCTGGGGGGTCATTATTCCGATCAGTCCCCAGCATTTT.

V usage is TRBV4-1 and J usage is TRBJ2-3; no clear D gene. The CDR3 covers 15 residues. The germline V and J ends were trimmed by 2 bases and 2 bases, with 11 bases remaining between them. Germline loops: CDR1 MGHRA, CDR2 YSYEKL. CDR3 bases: TGCGCCAGCAGCCAAATCAGGTTTTTCACAGATACGCAGTATTTT. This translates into CASSQIRFFTDTQYF.

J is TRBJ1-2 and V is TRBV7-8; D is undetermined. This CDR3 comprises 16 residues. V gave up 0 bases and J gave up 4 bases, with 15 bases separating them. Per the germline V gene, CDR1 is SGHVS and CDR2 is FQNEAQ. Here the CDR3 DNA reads TGTGCCAGCAGCTTAGCACATGGCCGCAGACTCTATGGCTACACCTTC. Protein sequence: CASSLAHGRRLYGYTF. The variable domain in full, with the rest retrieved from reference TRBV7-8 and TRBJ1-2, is GAGVSQSPRYKVAKRGQDVALRCDPISGHVSLFWYQQALGQGPEFLTYFQNEAQLDKSGLPSDRFFAERPEGSVSTLKIQRTQQEDSAVYLCASSLAHGRRLYGYTFGSGTRLTVV.

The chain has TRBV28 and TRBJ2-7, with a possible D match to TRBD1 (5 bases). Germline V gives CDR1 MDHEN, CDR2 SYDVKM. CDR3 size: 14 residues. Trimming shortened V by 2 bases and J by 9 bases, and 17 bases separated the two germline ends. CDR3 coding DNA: TGTGCCAGCAGTTTAGGGGCACCCGCAAGCAGGCAGTACTTC. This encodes CASSLGAPASRQYF.

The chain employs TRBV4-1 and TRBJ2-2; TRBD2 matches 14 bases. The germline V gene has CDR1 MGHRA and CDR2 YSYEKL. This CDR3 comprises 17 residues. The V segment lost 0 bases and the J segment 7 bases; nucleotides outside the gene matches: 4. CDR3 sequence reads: CASSQDWTSGGFGELFF. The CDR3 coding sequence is TGCGCCAGCAGCCAAGATTGGACTAGCGGGGGGTTCGGGGAGCTGTTTTTT.

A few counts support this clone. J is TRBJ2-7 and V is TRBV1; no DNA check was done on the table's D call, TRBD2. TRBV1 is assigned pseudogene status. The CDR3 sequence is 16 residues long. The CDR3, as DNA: TGCACCAGCAGCCAAGAACTAGCGGGAGCATCCTACGAGCAGTACTTC. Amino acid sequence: CTSSQELAGASYEQYF.

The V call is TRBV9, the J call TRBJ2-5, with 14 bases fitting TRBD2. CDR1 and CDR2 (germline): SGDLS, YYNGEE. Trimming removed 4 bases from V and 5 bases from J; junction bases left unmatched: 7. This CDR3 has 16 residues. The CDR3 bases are TGTGCCAGCAGCCCGACTAGCGGGAGGGCCGTTGAGACCCAGTACTTC. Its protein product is CASSPTSGRAVETQYF.

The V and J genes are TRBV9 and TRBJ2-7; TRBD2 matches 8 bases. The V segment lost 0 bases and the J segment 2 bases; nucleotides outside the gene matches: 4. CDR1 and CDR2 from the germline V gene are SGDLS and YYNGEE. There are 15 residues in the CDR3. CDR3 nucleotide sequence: TGTGCCAGCAGCGTAGATGCGGGGGGAACCTACGAGCAGTACTTC. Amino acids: CASSVDAGGTYEQYF.

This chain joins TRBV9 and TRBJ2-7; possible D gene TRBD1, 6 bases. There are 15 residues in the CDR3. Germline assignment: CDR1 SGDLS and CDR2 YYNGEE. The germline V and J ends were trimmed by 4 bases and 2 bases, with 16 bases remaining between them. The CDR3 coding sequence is TGTGCCAGCAGCTTTAAATCAGGGGATGCCTACGAGCAGTACTTC. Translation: CASSFKSGDAYEQYF.

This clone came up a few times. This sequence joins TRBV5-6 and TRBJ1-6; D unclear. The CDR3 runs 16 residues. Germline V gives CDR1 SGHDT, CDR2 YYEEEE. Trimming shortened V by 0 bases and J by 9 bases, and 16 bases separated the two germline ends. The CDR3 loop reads CASSLDGGRESSPLHF. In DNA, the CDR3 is TGTGCCAGCAGCTTGGACGGTGGACGGGAGAGTTCACCCCTCCACTTT.

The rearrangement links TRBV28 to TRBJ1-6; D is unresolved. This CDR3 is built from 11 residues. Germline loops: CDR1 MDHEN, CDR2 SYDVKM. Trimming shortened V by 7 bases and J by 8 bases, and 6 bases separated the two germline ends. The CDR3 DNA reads TGTGCCAGCAACGCAGATTCACCCCTCCACTTT. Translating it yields CASNADSPLHF.

The CDR3 sequence: CASILQGYGYTF. DNA for the CDR3: TGTGCCAGCATACTTCAGGGATATGGCTACACCTTC. This sequence joins TRBV2 and TRBJ1-2; TRBD1 is a possible D gene (5 bases). Looked up from germline, CDR1 is SNHLY and CDR2 is FYNNEI. V was pared by 7 bases and J by 5 bases, with 11 bases between. This CDR3 is built from 12 residues.

CDR3 region: CASSPENRDNYEQYF. The CDR3 region has the DNA TGTGCCAGCTCACCGGAAAACAGGGACAACTACGAGCAGTACTTC. This chain uses TRBV18 with TRBJ2-7, with D possibly TRBD1 on 6 matching bases. Germline loops: CDR1 KGHSH, CDR2 LQKENI. V was clipped by 3 bases and J by 3 bases, with 15 bases between them. The CDR3 covers 15 residues.

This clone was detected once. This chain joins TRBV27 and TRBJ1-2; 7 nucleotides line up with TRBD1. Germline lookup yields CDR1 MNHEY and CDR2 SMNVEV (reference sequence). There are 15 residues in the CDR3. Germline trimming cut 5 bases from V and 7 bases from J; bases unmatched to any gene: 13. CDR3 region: CASSPRGTASGGYTF. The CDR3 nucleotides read TGTGCCAGCAGTCCGCGTGGGACAGCCTCTGGTGGCTACACCTTC.

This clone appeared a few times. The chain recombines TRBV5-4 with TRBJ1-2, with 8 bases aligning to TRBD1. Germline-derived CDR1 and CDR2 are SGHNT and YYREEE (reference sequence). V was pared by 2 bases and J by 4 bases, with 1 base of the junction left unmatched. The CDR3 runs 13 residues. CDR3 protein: CASSFTGGYGYTF. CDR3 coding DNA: TGTGCCAGCAGCTTTACAGGGGGCTATGGCTACACCTTC.

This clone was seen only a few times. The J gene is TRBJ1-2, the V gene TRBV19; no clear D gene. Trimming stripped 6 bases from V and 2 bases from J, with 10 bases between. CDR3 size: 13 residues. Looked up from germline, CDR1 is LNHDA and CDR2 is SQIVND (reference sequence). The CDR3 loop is CASRTTANYGYTF. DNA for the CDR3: TGTGCCAGTAGGACTACAGCAAACTATGGCTACACCTTC.

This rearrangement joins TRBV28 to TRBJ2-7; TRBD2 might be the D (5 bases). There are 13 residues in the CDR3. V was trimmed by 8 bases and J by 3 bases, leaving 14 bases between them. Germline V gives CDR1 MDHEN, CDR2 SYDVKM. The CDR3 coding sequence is TGTGCCAGCTTGGGAGACGCCCACTACGAGCAGTACTTC. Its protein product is CASLGDAHYEQYF.